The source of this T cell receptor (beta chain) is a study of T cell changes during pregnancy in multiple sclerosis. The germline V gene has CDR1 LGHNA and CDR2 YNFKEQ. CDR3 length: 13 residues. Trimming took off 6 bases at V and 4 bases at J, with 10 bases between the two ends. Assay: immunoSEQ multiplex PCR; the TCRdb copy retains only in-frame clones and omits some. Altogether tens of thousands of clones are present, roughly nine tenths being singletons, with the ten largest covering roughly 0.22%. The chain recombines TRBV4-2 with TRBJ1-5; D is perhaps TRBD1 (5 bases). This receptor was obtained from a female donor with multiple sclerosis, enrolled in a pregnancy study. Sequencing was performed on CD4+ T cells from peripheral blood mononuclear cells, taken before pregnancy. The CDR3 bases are TGTGCCAGCAGTATGGGGGGAAATCAGCCCCAGCATTTT. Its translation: CASSMGGNQPQHF.